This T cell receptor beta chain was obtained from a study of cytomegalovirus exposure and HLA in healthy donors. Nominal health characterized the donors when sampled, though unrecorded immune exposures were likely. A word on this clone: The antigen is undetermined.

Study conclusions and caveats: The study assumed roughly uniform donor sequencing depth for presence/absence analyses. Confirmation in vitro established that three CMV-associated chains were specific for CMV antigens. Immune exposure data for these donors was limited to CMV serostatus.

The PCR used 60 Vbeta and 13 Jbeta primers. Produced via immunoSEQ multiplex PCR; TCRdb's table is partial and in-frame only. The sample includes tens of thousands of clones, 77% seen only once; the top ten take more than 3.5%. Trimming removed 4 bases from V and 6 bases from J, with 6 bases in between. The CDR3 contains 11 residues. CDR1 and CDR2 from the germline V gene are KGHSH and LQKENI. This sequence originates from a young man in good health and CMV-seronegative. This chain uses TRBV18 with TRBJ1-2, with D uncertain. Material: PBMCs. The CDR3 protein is CASSRGDGYTF. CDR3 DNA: TGTGCCAGCTCACGGGGAGATGGCTACACCTTC.